The T cell receptor beta chain under discussion was sequenced for a study of OX40 agonist ivuxolimab in advanced cancers. About the study: One hepatocellular carcinoma and two cutaneous melanoma patients partially responded. Whole-study findings and limits: Patients with a partial response at 0.1-3.0 mg/kg had among the lowest clonal expansion.

This clone was counted a single time. The antigen is not known. Sequencing used immunoSEQ multiplex PCR; TCRdb keeps in-frame clones, though not all of them. The sample gives 60,000 to 65,000 clones, roughly 81% of which show up once; over 2.5% is in the top ten. Germline V gene lookup returns CDR1 LGHNA and CDR2 YSLEER. This CDR3 comprises 17 residues. Trimming removed 2 bases from V and 1 base from J; junction bases left unmatched: 6. This TCR was recovered from an adult with an advanced solid tumor such as melanoma, head and neck, liver or kidney cancer. The J gene is TRBJ2-3, the V gene TRBV4-3; 10 nucleotides align to TRBD2. Sample: CD4+ or CD8+ T cells sorted from blood, taken in a trial of the OX40 agonist ivuxolimab. The CDR3 region has the DNA TGCGCCAGCAGCCAATTGAGCGGGGGGGGTGGCACAGATACGCAGTATTTT. It codes for CASSQLSGGGGTDTQYF.